The T cell receptor beta chain described here comes from a study of blood T cell repertoires in COVID-19. V lost 1 base, J lost 5 bases, and 12 bases lay in between. Germline lookup yields CDR1 LNHDA and CDR2 SQIVND (reference sequence). CDR3 length: 15 residues. Authors' data handling: Reference gene primer amplification gave estimated nucleated cell counts. The data were produced by immunoSEQ multiplex PCR, yet TCRdb's version contains in-frame clones alone and is incomplete. The V and J calls and clone size come from that table; D and trimming were worked out from the DNA. Among over 450,000 clones listed, 85% to 90% were seen once.

The sample taken for sequencing was peripheral blood. The receptor comes from a woman aged 45-65 years with COVID-19, enrolled during active disease. The V call is TRBV19, the J call TRBJ2-1; D is unresolved. CDR3 sequence: CASSIAASSNNEQFF. The CDR3 nucleotides are TGTGCCAGTAGTATAGCGGCTAGTTCTAACAATGAGCAGTTCTTC.